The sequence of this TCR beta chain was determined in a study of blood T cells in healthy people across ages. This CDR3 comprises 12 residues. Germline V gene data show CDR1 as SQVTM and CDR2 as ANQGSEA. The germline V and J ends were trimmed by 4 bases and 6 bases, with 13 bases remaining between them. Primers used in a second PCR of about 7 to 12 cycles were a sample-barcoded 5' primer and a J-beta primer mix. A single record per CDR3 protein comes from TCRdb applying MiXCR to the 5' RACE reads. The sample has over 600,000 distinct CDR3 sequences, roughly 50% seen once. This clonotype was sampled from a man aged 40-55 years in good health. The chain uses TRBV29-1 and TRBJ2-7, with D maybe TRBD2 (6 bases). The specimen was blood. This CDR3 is CSVGTGEVEQYF. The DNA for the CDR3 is TGCAGCGTTGGAACGGGAGAGGTCGAGCAGTACTTC.